These 29 T cell receptor beta chains were all obtained from the same sample, sequenced in a study of OX40 agonist ivuxolimab in advanced cancers. Sequencing was performed with immunoSEQ multiplex PCR; in TCRdb, only in-frame clones are kept and a portion is missing. The table shows about 53,000 clones, with nearly 90% occurring only once. Sample: CD4+ or CD8+ T cells sorted from blood, taken in a trial of the OX40 agonist ivuxolimab. The receptor set was obtained from an adult with an advanced solid tumor such as melanoma, head and neck, liver or kidney cancer.

The rearrangement uses TRBV10-1 and TRBJ2-5; 8 bases match TRBD1. Germline trimming cut 7 bases from V and 7 bases from J; bases unmatched to any gene: 8. The CDR3 is 13 residues long. The germline gives CDR1 WNHNN, CDR2 SYGVQD (reference sequence). In DNA form, the CDR3 reads TGCGCCAGCACCGATGGACAGGGAGGGACCCAGTACTTC. Residues: CASTDGQGGTQYF.

This clone was seen a single time. The chain links TRBV7-9 to TRBJ1-2; no firm D call. The ends were cut back, 5 bases at V and 8 bases at J, with 18 bases in the middle. The CDR3 has 14 amino acids. The V gene's germline CDR1 is SEHNR and CDR2 FQNEAQ (reference sequence). The chain's CDR3 is CASSPDRALDGYTF. CDR3 sequence (DNA): TGTGCCAGCAGCCCGGACCGGGCCCTGGACGGCTACACCTTC.

The count of this clone is one. This chain uses TRBV5-4 with TRBJ1-2, with D unresolved. Germline-derived CDR1 and CDR2 are SGHNT and YYREEE (reference sequence). Trimming cost V 2 bases and J 3 bases, with 11 bases left between them. This CDR3 spans 14 amino acids. CDR3 sequence (DNA): TGTGCCAGCAGCTTTACCACGGACGACTATGGCTACACCTTC. Its protein is CASSFTTDDYGYTF.

CDR3 DNA sequence: TGCGCCAGCAGCTTGGCCCTAGTAGGGACAGGGGGCGCGGACGAGCAGTACTTC. Protein: CASSLALVGTGGADEQYF. The chain combines TRBV5-1 with TRBJ2-7, with 12 bases identical to TRBD1. J was trimmed by 5 bases and V by 0 bases; bases with no gene match: 12. CDR1 SGHRS and CDR2 YFSETQ come from the germline V gene. This CDR3 has 18 amino acids.

This chain uses TRBV6-5 with TRBJ2-1; TRBD2 aligns across 13 bases. The CDR3 has 14 residues. The germline CDR1 and CDR2 sequences are MNHEY and SVGAGI. V was clipped by 10 bases and J by 10 bases; unmatched bases: 10. The CDR3 loop reads CATGRLAGGREQFF. The CDR3, as DNA: TGTGCCACCGGAAGACTAGCGGGAGGCCGGGAGCAGTTCTTC.

This chain uses TRBV7-9 with TRBJ1-6, with TRBD1 identical over 8 bases. Germline trimming cut 5 bases from V and 12 bases from J; bases unmatched to any gene: 15. CDR1 SEHNR and CDR2 FQNEAQ come from the germline V gene (reference sequence). The CDR3 totals 16 residues. The CDR3 region is CASSASRTGLAGPLHF. The CDR3 nucleotides read TGTGCCAGCAGCGCTAGCCGGACAGGGTTAGCGGGACCCCTCCACTTT.

The chain joins TRBV7-2 to TRBJ1-6; TRBD1 agrees at 8 bases. CDR1 SGHTA and CDR2 FQGNSA come from the germline V gene. V lost 5 bases and J lost 5; bases outside the gene matches: 5. This CDR3 contains 15 residues. CDR3 loop: CASSPRTGHNSPLHF. CDR3 nucleotides: TGTGCCAGCAGCCCGAGGACAGGGCATAATTCACCCCTCCACTTT.

This chain uses TRBV6-1 with TRBJ1-1; 11 nucleotides align to TRBD1. Losses at the gene ends were 11 bases for V and 0 bases for J; bases not matched to a gene: 5. The CDR3 extends over 14 amino acids. CDR1 and CDR2 from the germline V gene are MNHNS and SASEGT. CDR3 nucleotides: TGTGCCGGGACAGGGGGGGTTATGAACACTGAAGCTTTCTTT. It translates to CAGTGGVMNTEAFF.

The genes are TRBV2 and TRBJ2-3; 9 positions match TRBD2. V dropped 8 bases and J dropped 6; count of bases not matched to a gene: 9. Per germline, CDR1 SNHLY and CDR2 FYNNEI. This CDR3 spans 14 amino acids. CDR3 sequence reads: CASEAGGPGDTQYF. The CDR3, as DNA: TGTGCCAGCGAGGCGGGAGGGCCTGGGGATACGCAGTATTTT.

The chain has TRBV7-3 and TRBJ2-5, with a tentative D call TRBD1 (5 bases). Trimming took 5 bases from V and 5 from J, leaving 15 bases between them. Germline CDR1 reads SGHTA; CDR2 reads FQGTGA. CDR3 length: 14 residues. In DNA form, the CDR3 reads TGTGCCAGCAGCCCAAGGGGCAGTAGCGAGACCCAGTACTTC. Its translation is CASSPRGSSETQYF.

Worth noting for this clone: The same CDR3 can be traced to other DNA sequences in this sample. This rearrangement joins TRBV6-1 to TRBJ1-4, with D possibly matching TRBD1 (5 bases). Trimming stripped 4 bases from V and 3 bases from J, with 12 bases between. Germline V CDR1 and CDR2: MNHNS, SASEGT. The CDR3 loop spans 15 amino acids. The CDR3 loop reads CASSGSGASNEKLFF. The CDR3 DNA sequence: TGTGCCAGCAGTGGATCCGGGGCCTCTAATGAAAAACTGTTTTTT.

The chain joins TRBV6-6 to TRBJ2-7; the D gene is possibly TRBD1 (6 bases). Per the germline V gene, CDR1 is MNHNY and CDR2 is SVGAGI (reference sequence). Trimming cost V 6 bases and J 5 bases, with 23 bases left between them. CDR3 length equals 16 residues. The CDR3 nucleotides are TGTGCCAGCAGCCCCCGGACATTTACAGGGTTCGACGAGCAGTACTTC. Protein sequence: CASSPRTFTGFDEQYF.

This clone was seen just once. V is TRBV4-1 and J is TRBJ1-5; D gene uncertain. V lost 0 bases and J 6 bases, leaving 6 bases between the germline ends. CDR1 and CDR2 from the germline V gene are MGHRA and YSYEKL. The CDR3 consists of 13 residues. For the CDR3, the DNA is TGCGCCAGCAGCCAAGATCCCGGTCAGCCCCAGCATTTT. This codes for CASSQDPGQPQHF.

The gene calls are TRBV2 and TRBJ2-2; TRBD1 or TRBD2 may be the D gene (5 bases each). Germline V CDR1 and CDR2: SNHLY, FYNNEI. The CDR3 has 15 amino acids. With 4 bases removed from V and 2 bases from J, the gap between germline ends came to 11 bases. The CDR3, as DNA: TGTGCCAGCAGTGTAGCCGGGGCCAACACCGGGGAGCTGTTTTTT. Its protein is CASSVAGANTGELFF.

This clone came up once. The V and J genes are TRBV14 and TRBJ2-7; TRBD1 agrees at 11 bases. V gave up 4 bases and J gave up 7 bases; unmatched junction bases: 9. The CDR3 covers 15 residues. Germline CDR1 reads SGHDN; CDR2 reads FVKESK. CDR3 protein: CASSRARTGGTEQYF. CDR3 DNA: TGTGCCAGCAGCCGGGCACGGACAGGGGGCACGGAGCAGTACTTC.

V gene TRBV5-8 combines with J gene TRBJ1-2, with 9 bases fitting TRBD1. V shed 10 bases and J 2 bases; nucleotides not matched to a gene: 9. CDR1 is SGHTS and CDR2 is YDEGEE in the germline V gene. The CDR3 is made up of 14 amino acids. The CDR3 reads CASQVGQGNYGYTF. The CDR3 DNA reads TGTGCCTCGCAGGTGGGACAGGGCAACTATGGCTACACCTTC.

J is TRBJ2-3 and V is TRBV6-1; D call uncertain. Germline V gene lookup returns CDR1 MNHNS and CDR2 SASEGT. The length of the CDR3 is 14 residues. The CDR3: CASKRAVQGDTQYF. The CDR3 region has the DNA TGTGCGAGTAAAAGGGCGGTTCAAGGGGATACGCAGTATTTT.

This clone appeared once. J is TRBJ2-1 and V is TRBV7-9; no firm D call. Germline V gives CDR1 SEHNR, CDR2 FQNEAQ (reference sequence). The CDR3 spans 12 residues. Trimming removed 4 bases at V and 7 bases at J, with 8 bases between. DNA of the CDR3: TGTGCCAGCAGCTCCACAAGGAATGAGCAGTTCTTC. Its translation is CASSSTRNEQFF.

This chain connects TRBV7-8 to TRBJ1-2; 7 nucleotides line up with TRBD1. V was pared by 1 base and J by 4 bases, with 6 bases of the junction left unmatched. CDR1 and CDR2 from the germline V gene are SGHVS and FQNEAQ. The CDR3 has 15 residues. The CDR3 sequence: CASSLGTGSLYGYTF. Here the CDR3 DNA reads TGTGCCAGCAGCTTAGGGACAGGAAGCCTCTATGGCTACACCTTC.

The genes are TRBV6-1 and TRBJ1-5; D remains unclear. The germline V gene encodes CDR1 MNHNS and CDR2 SASEGT. Trimming removed 1 base from V and 4 bases from J, with 2 bases in between. The CDR3 is 12 residues long. Here the CDR3 DNA reads TGTGCCAGCAGTGAAGGGAATCAGCCCCAGCATTTT. Residues: CASSEGNQPQHF.

The V and J genes are TRBV18 and TRBJ1-1; D unclear. Germline V gene data show CDR1 as KGHSH and CDR2 as LQKENI. Trimming removed 0 bases from V and 6 bases from J, with 5 bases in between. There are 12 residues in the CDR3. The CDR3 here is CASSPPHPEAFF. The CDR3 nucleotides are TGTGCCAGCTCACCACCCCACCCTGAAGCTTTCTTT.

This clone was found a few times. Other nucleotide sequences from this sample produce the same CDR3. This CDR3 is CASSGQGNQPQHF. Written as DNA, the CDR3 is TGTGCCAGCAGTGGGCAGGGCAATCAGCCCCAGCATTTT. The chain recombines TRBV2 with TRBJ1-5; D not certain. CDR3 length: 13 amino acids. The germline V gene encodes CDR1 SNHLY and CDR2 FYNNEI. Deletions cut 4 bases from V and 2 bases from J, with 6 bases between. The full variable domain, completed using reference TRBV2 and TRBJ1-5, is EPEVTQTPSHQVTQMGQEVILRCVPISNHLYFYWYRQILGQKVEFLVSFYNNEISEKSEIFDDQFSVERPDGSNFTLKIRSTKLEDSAMYFCASSGQGNQPQHFGDGTRLSIL.

The chain is built from TRBV4-2 and TRBJ2-7, with TRBD1 as a possible D gene (5 bases). Trimming took 0 bases from V and 4 from J, leaving 10 bases between them. The germline gives CDR1 LGHNA, CDR2 YNFKEQ. The CDR3 is 14 amino acids. The CDR3 loop reads CASSQDREAYEQYF. The CDR3 DNA follows: TGTGCCAGCAGCCAAGACAGGGAAGCTTACGAGCAGTACTTC.

The J gene is TRBJ1-1, the V gene TRBV7-3; D remains unclear. From germline, CDR1 is SGHTA and CDR2 FQGTGA. V shed 4 bases and J shed 2 bases, with 8 bases lying between them. The CDR3 sequence is 13 residues long. As DNA, the CDR3 is TGTGCCAGCAGCTCGGACCGTAACACTGAAGCTTTCTTT. Its protein is CASSSDRNTEAFF.

The table lists this clone with a few counts. The chain carries TRBV2 and TRBJ1-5, with D hard to call. There are 13 residues in the CDR3. CDR1 and CDR2 from the germline V gene are SNHLY and FYNNEI. V was shortened by 8 bases and J by 0 bases, with 8 bases between the two germline ends. In DNA form, the CDR3 reads TGTGCCAGCGGAAGGGATAGCAATCAGCCCCAGCATTTT. The encoded protein is CASGRDSNQPQHF.

V is TRBV5-1 and J is TRBJ1-2; D remains unclear. The V gene lost 0 bases and the J gene lost 0 bases, with 6 bases spanning the gap. The CDR3 is 14 residues long. The germline V gene encodes CDR1 SGHRS and CDR2 YFSETQ. CDR3 region: CASSLAAANYGYTF. The CDR3 DNA follows: TGCGCCAGCAGCTTGGCGGCAGCTAACTATGGCTACACCTTC. The full variable domain, completed using reference TRBV5-1 and TRBJ1-2, is KAGVTQTPRYLIKTRGQQVTLSCSPISGHRSVSWYQQTPGQGLQFLFEYFSETQRNKGNFPGRFSGRQFSNSRSEMNVSTLELGDSALYLCASSLAAANYGYTFGSGTRLTVV.

The chain recombines TRBV13 with TRBJ2-3, with D possibly matching TRBD2 (6 bases). The V end lost 2 bases, the J end lost 6 bases, and 12 bases lay between the germline ends. Germline lookup yields CDR1 PRHDT and CDR2 FYEKMQ (reference sequence). The CDR3 loop spans 14 amino acids. CDR3 in DNA: TGTGCCAGCAGCTTAAACGGGGGTGGGGATACGCAGTATTTT. Translated: CASSLNGGGDTQYF.

This clone was detected only a few times. The genes are TRBV18 and TRBJ2-5; D is undetermined. The germline V gene has CDR1 KGHSH and CDR2 LQKENI. This CDR3 spans 14 amino acids. Trimming left V 2 bases short and J 1 base short, with 8 bases between. The CDR3 loop is CASSPGQIQETQYF. In DNA, the CDR3 is TGTGCCAGCTCACCAGGGCAGATCCAAGAGACCCAGTACTTC.

The chain carries TRBV10-2 and TRBJ2-7; D is possibly TRBD1 or TRBD2 (5 bases each). Trimming removed 8 bases from V and 7 bases from J, with 18 bases in between. The germline CDR1 and CDR2 sequences are WSHSY and SAAADI. This CDR3 has 13 residues. The DNA for the CDR3 is TGCGCCAGCGTCCGGGACCGGATTGATGAGCAGTACTTC. Its protein is CASVRDRIDEQYF.